A single TCR beta chain is shown here with its context. TCRdb keeps only in-frame clones here, not all; method: immunoSEQ multiplex PCR. Of about 80,000 clones detected, about 92% appear once; the ten largest clones hold around 4.8%. These data originate in a study of OX40 agonist ivuxolimab in advanced cancers. The clonotype was recovered from an adult with an advanced solid tumor such as melanoma, head and neck, liver or kidney cancer. The sequencing used CD4+ or CD8+ T cells sorted from blood, collected in a trial of the OX40 agonist ivuxolimab.

Here the CDR3 DNA reads TGTGCCAGCAGTTACACTCCACAGGGATTTTATGGCTACACCTTC. Translating it yields CASSYTPQGFYGYTF. The chain joins TRBV7-8 to TRBJ1-2, with D perhaps TRBD1 (6 bases). CDR1 is SGHVS and CDR2 is FQNEAQ in the germline V gene. V lost 6 bases to trimming and J lost 5 bases, with 19 bases between them. The CDR3 is 15 residues long.